The 25 T cell receptor beta chains in this list originate from one sample, sequenced in a study of blood T cell repertoires in COVID-19 (dated by TCRdb to 2020 to 2022). The library was made by the immunoSEQ multiplex PCR assay. TCRdb provides this immuneACCESS table in a form limited to in-frame rearrangements. Some clones are lacking; in checked studies, under half of them reflect an unresolved V gene, and why the rest are absent is not known. This sample is represented by 160,000 or so clones; roughly 84% of them were singletons. The ten largest make up roughly 20% of the sample. Sequencing was carried out using PBMCs or T cells enriched from blood (not recorded which). All receptors come from a man in his 60s who had recovered from COVID-19.

This clone was seen once. This chain joins TRBV11-2 and TRBJ2-7, with TRBD1 matching 8 bases. The germline CDR1 and CDR2 sequences are SGHAT and FQNNGV. This CDR3 region has 15 residues. With 2 bases clipped from V and 7 bases from J, the junction kept 10 bases outside the gene matches. In DNA, the CDR3 is TGTGCCAGCAGCTTAACGTCAGGGGGCCGTGGGGAGCAGTACTTC. Translated: CASSLTSGGRGEQYF. The full variable domain, in which reference TRBV11-2 and TRBJ2-7 provide the parts outside the CDR3, is EAGVAQSPRYKIIEKRQSVAFWCNPISGHATLYWYQQILGQGPKLLIQFQNNGVVDDSQLPKDRFSAERLKGVDSTLKIQPAKLEDSAVYLCASSLTSGGRGEQYFGPGTRLTVT.

This clone was seen a single time. The chain uses TRBV2 and TRBJ1-4, with D perhaps matching TRBD1 (5 bases). Trimming took 1 base from V and 11 from J, leaving 8 bases between them. The germline gives CDR1 SNHLY, CDR2 FYNNEI. The CDR3 has 12 residues. The CDR3 coding sequence is TGTGCCAGCAGTGAAGATGGGGGGAAACTGTTTTTT. It specifies CASSEDGGKLFF. Variable domain in full (rest from reference TRBV2 and TRBJ1-4): EPEVTQTPSHQVTQMGQEVILRCVPISNHLYFYWYRQILGQKVEFLVSFYNNEISEKSEIFDDQFSVERPDGSNFTLKIRSTKLEDSAMYFCASSEDGGKLFFGSGTQLSVL.

This clone showed up just once. V gene TRBV24-1 combines with J gene TRBJ2-2; 8 bases are shared with TRBD2. The CDR3 consists of 16 residues. Per germline, CDR1 KGHDR and CDR2 SFDVKD. The V and J ends lost 2 bases and 5 bases, in that order; junction bases with no gene match: 6. In DNA form, the CDR3 reads TGTGCCACCAGTGATTCGACTAGCGCAAGGACCGGGGAGCTGTTTTTT. As protein: CATSDSTSARTGELFF.

The rearrangement uses TRBV4-1 and TRBJ2-1, with D perhaps matching TRBD2 (6 bases). Trimming removed 1 base at V and 9 bases at J, with 10 bases between. CDR3 length: 13 residues. Germline V gives CDR1 MGHRA, CDR2 YSYEKL. In DNA form, the CDR3 reads TGCGCCAGCAGCCAAGGGCAGGAGGGTGAGCAGTTCTTC. It encodes CASSQGQEGEQFF.

J is TRBJ1-5 and V is TRBV28, with 8 positions matching TRBD1. The CDR3 is made up of 16 amino acids. Unmatched junction bases numbered 4, after V lost 3 bases and J lost 0 bases. Germline V gene data show CDR1 as MDHEN and CDR2 as SYDVKM. CDR3 sequence reads: CASSLGQAYSNQPQHF. The CDR3, as DNA: TGTGCCAGCAGTTTGGGACAGGCTTATAGCAATCAGCCCCAGCATTTT.

The chain recombines TRBV20-1 with TRBJ2-7; possible D gene TRBD1, 7 bases. Germline assignment: CDR1 DFQATT and CDR2 SNEGSKA (reference sequence). Trimming took 3 bases from V and 0 from J, leaving 12 bases between them. The CDR3 contains 14 residues. The CDR3 reads CSASWQGGSYEQYF. In DNA, the CDR3 is TGCAGTGCTAGTTGGCAGGGGGGCTCCTACGAGCAGTACTTC.

The genes are TRBV5-5 and TRBJ2-7; the match to TRBD2 covers 11 bases. The CDR3 length is 14 residues. Germline CDR1 SGHKS, CDR2 YYEKEE (reference sequence). J was trimmed by 2 bases and V by 4 bases; bases with no gene match: 2. This CDR3 is CASSTSGSTYEQYF. For the CDR3, the DNA is TGTGCCAGCAGCACTAGCGGGAGCACCTACGAGCAGTACTTC.

The chain couples TRBV7-3 to TRBJ2-5, with 9 bases identical to TRBD1. This CDR3 has 14 residues. The V gene's germline CDR1 is SGHTA and CDR2 FQGTGA. Trimming took 4 bases from V and 5 from J; bases not matched to a gene: 5. The CDR3 protein is CASSSGQGGETQYF. CDR3 bases: TGTGCCAGCAGCTCGGGACAGGGAGGGGAGACCCAGTACTTC.

The chain links TRBV7-6 to TRBJ2-2, with 9 bases identical to TRBD1. Germline CDR1 and CDR2: SGHVS and FNYEAQ. The CDR3 extends over 17 amino acids. V was pared by 7 bases and J by 1 base, with 10 bases of the junction left unmatched. The CDR3 sequence: CASNRDRDILNTGELFF. For the CDR3, the DNA is TGTGCCAGCAACCGGGACAGGGACATTCTGAACACCGGGGAGCTGTTTTTT. The entire variable domain, with the rest obtained from reference TRBV7-6 and TRBJ2-2, is as follows: GAGVSQSPRYKVTKRGQDVALRCDPISGHVSLYWYRQALGQGPEFLTYFNYEAQQDKSGLPNDRFSAERPEGSISTLTIQRTEQRDSAMYRCASNRDRDILNTGELFFGEGSRLTVL.

The chain is built from TRBV6-1 and TRBJ2-7, with 8 bases matching TRBD2. Per germline, CDR1 MNHNS and CDR2 SASEGT. V shed 1 base, J shed 3 bases, and the junction held 20 bases outside the gene matches. CDR3 length: 20 residues. This CDR3 is CASSEEREGTSGHSRYEQYF. CDR3 nucleotide sequence: TGTGCCAGCAGTGAAGAGAGGGAGGGTACTAGCGGCCACAGCCGCTACGAGCAGTACTTC.

The genes are TRBV11-2 and TRBJ2-7, with 7 bases matching TRBD2. V shed 5 bases, J shed 1 base, and the junction held 8 bases outside the gene matches. This CDR3 has 15 amino acids. In germline, CDR1 is SGHAT, CDR2 FQNNGV. The CDR3 region is CASSTQRGLSYEQYF. CDR3 nucleotides: TGTGCCAGCAGCACCCAGCGGGGCCTATCCTACGAGCAGTACTTC.

This sequence joins TRBV7-3 and TRBJ2-3, with TRBD2 identical over 15 bases. The CDR3 is 20 amino acids. Germline loops: CDR1 SGHTA, CDR2 FQGTGA. Unmatched junction bases numbered 17, after V lost 5 bases and J lost 5 bases. The CDR3 sequence is CASSPKVGLAGGPEGDTQYF. The CDR3 nucleotides are TGTGCCAGCAGCCCAAAGGTCGGACTAGCGGGAGGGCCTGAGGGAGATACGCAGTATTTT. Full variable domain (missing parts from reference TRBV7-3 and TRBJ2-3): GAGVSQTPSNKVTEKGKYVELRCDPISGHTALYWYRQSLGQGPEFLIYFQGTGAADDSGLPNDRFFAVRPEGSVSTLKIQRTERGDSAVYLCASSPKVGLAGGPEGDTQYFGPGTRLTVL.

The rearrangement links TRBV7-2 to TRBJ2-3; 12 bases map to TRBD2. The germline V gene encodes CDR1 SGHTA and CDR2 FQGNSA. Germline trimming cut 7 bases from V and 4 bases from J; bases unmatched to any gene: 12. The CDR3 contains 17 residues. CDR3 region: CASTSGGLAGLADTQYF. CDR3 coding DNA: TGTGCCAGCACTTCCGGAGGACTAGCGGGGTTGGCAGATACGCAGTATTTT.

This clone was picked up a small number of times. The chain is built from TRBV7-9 and TRBJ2-1, with a tentative D call TRBD2 (5 bases). This CDR3 is built from 14 residues. The germline CDR1 and CDR2 sequences are SEHNR and FQNEAQ (reference sequence). V gave up 6 bases and J gave up 5 bases, with 14 bases separating them. The CDR3 nucleotides read TGTGCCAGCAGGCAGGCGGGTGGAGACAATGAGCAGTTCTTC. The encoded protein is CASRQAGGDNEQFF.

This clone has a single count. This chain links TRBV28 with TRBJ2-7, with a weak D call TRBD2 (6 bases). V shed 5 bases and J shed 0 bases, with 14 bases lying between them. CDR3 size: 15 residues. Per germline, CDR1 MDHEN and CDR2 SYDVKM. This chain's CDR3 is CASSTIAVPSYEQYF. The CDR3 DNA follows: TGTGCCAGCAGTACCATAGCGGTTCCCTCCTACGAGCAGTACTTC.

This rearrangement joins TRBV5-1 to TRBJ2-1, with 9 bases lining up with TRBD2. The V and J ends lost 0 bases and 8 bases, in that order; junction bases with no gene match: 6. The germline gives CDR1 SGHRS, CDR2 YFSETQ. CDR3 length: 15 amino acids. DNA for the CDR3: TGCGCCAGCAGCTTGGAGGATAGCGGGAGCGATGAGCAGTTCTTC. Translation gives CASSLEDSGSDEQFF.

The chain joins TRBV9 to TRBJ2-1; D perhaps matches TRBD2 (5 bases). Trimming left V 0 bases short and J 6 bases short, with 10 bases between. The CDR3 runs 14 residues. Per germline, CDR1 SGDLS and CDR2 YYNGEE. CDR3 protein: CASSVDASPNEQFF. The CDR3 DNA is TGTGCCAGCAGCGTAGATGCTAGCCCCAATGAGCAGTTCTTC.

This clone has a handful of counts. The chain uses TRBV3-1 (or the pseudogene TRBV3-2) and TRBJ1-2; D gene unclear. CDR1 is LGHDT, CDR2 YNNKEL, per germline (reference sequence). The CDR3 is made up of 13 amino acids. Trimming removed 4 bases from V and 5 bases from J, with 11 bases in between. CDR3 in DNA: TGTGCCAGCAGCCCAAAGCCCGTATATGGCTACACCTTC. It codes for CASSPKPVYGYTF.

This rearrangement joins TRBV12-5 to TRBJ1-1; D unresolved. Per germline, CDR1 LGHNT and CDR2 FRNRAP. The CDR3 runs to 17 residues. With 0 bases removed from V and 0 bases from J, the gap between germline ends came to 14 bases. The CDR3 DNA follows: TGTGCTAGTGGTTTGGTACGAGGGCAGGTCTTGAACACTGAAGCTTTCTTT. As protein: CASGLVRGQVLNTEAFF.

This chain joins TRBV5-6 and TRBJ2-5; TRBD2 matches 7 bases. Germline assignment: CDR1 SGHDT and CDR2 YYEEEE. Losses at the gene ends were 5 bases for V and 2 bases for J; bases not matched to a gene: 6. CDR3 size: 14 residues. The chain's CDR3 is CASSSGPTQETQYF. The CDR3 DNA sequence: TGTGCCAGCAGTAGCGGGCCAACTCAAGAGACCCAGTACTTC.

The rearrangement uses TRBV2 and TRBJ1-5; 7 nucleotides align to TRBD1. The CDR3 is 14 amino acids. The germline V gene encodes CDR1 SNHLY and CDR2 FYNNEI. The V segment lost 2 bases and the J segment 6 bases; nucleotides outside the gene matches: 4. CDR3 sequence reads: CASSESGGGQPQHF. The CDR3 region has the DNA TGTGCCAGCAGTGAATCAGGGGGTGGTCAGCCCCAGCATTTT.

This chain joins TRBV7-9 and TRBJ2-4; a weak D match, TRBD1 (6 bases). Germline V gives CDR1 SEHNR, CDR2 FQNEAQ (reference sequence). This CDR3 has 16 amino acids. Trimming left V 1 base short and J 0 bases short, with 10 bases between. CDR3 protein: CASSLEAGVAKNIQYF. As DNA, the CDR3 is TGTGCCAGCAGCTTAGAGGCAGGGGTAGCCAAAAACATTCAGTACTTC.

Turning to this clone: This may stem from a read error, because a much larger clone lies one nucleotide away. The chain uses TRBV7-6 and TRBJ2-2, with 13 bases identical to TRBD2. The CDR3 loop spans 17 amino acids. Germline lookup yields CDR1 SGHVS and CDR2 FNYEAQ. Trimming took 1 base from V and 1 from J; bases not matched to a gene: 0. The CDR3 DNA follows: TGTGCCAGCAGCTTAGGGACTAGCGGGGGGAACACCGGGGAGCTGTTTTTT. Its protein product is CASSLGTSGGNTGELFF.

The genes are TRBV6-5 and TRBJ2-2; TRBD1 matches at 7 bases. CDR3 size: 15 residues. CDR1 and CDR2 from the germline V gene are MNHEY and SVGAGI. V lost 5 bases to trimming and J lost 2 bases; unmatched junction nucleotides: 5. The CDR3 DNA follows: TGTGCCAGCAGTCAACGACAGGGCAACACCGGGGAGCTGTTTTTT. Translated, it gives CASSQRQGNTGELFF.

J is TRBJ1-5 and V is TRBV3-1 (or the pseudogene TRBV3-2); possibly TRBD1 for D (5 bases). The CDR3 is 14 residues long. The germline CDR1 and CDR2 sequences are LGHDT and YNNKEL (reference sequence). The V end lost 10 bases, the J end lost 6 bases, and 19 bases lay between the germline ends. The CDR3 spells CATSSRAGVQPQHF. The CDR3 DNA reads TGTGCCACCTCTTCCCGGGCGGGGGTTCAGCCCCAGCATTTT.